This entry features one T cell receptor (beta chain) sequence. The CDR3 runs 14 residues. The junction had 4 bases not matched to a gene; V was cut back by 3 bases and J by 4 bases. Germline assignment: CDR1 KGHSH and CDR2 LQKENI. The data derive from a study of blood T cell repertoires in COVID-19. Overall study context: Acute and convalescent COVID-19 specimens originated in the United States, Italy and Spain. PBMCs, B-cell-depleted T cells, or T cells were the source of the cDNA or gDNA that made up the material.

Authors' analysis steps: Scientists estimated how many nucleated cells there were by amplifying reference gene primers. The protocol was immunoSEQ multiplex PCR, while the TCRdb copy is restricted to in-frame clones and leaves out a portion. The V and J calls and the clone size are those of that table, but D and trimming were determined from the DNA. Of tens of thousands of clones listed, 82% were seen once; the top ten hold around 7.3%. The sequence derives from a man aged 45 to 65 with active or convalescent COVID-19. The sample comprised peripheral blood. The chain combines TRBV18 with TRBJ2-5; TRBD2 matches at 8 bases. In DNA, the CDR3 is TGTGCCAGCTCACCCGGACTAGCTCTAGAGACCCAGTACTTC. This encodes CASSPGLALETQYF.